A single sample gave rise to the 22 T cell receptor beta chains below, sequenced in a study of OX40 agonist ivuxolimab in advanced cancers. Libraries were built with the immunoSEQ multiplex PCR assay. Held by TCRdb, this immuneACCESS table contains in-frame sequences only and omits some clones. Under half of the omission traces to an unresolved V gene where checked; the cause of the rest is unknown. The sample table lists 130,000 or so clones, roughly 93% of them with a count of one. The ten largest clones represent approximately 0.15% of the sample. Here the sequenced sample was CD4+ or CD8+ T cells sorted from blood, taken in a trial of the OX40 agonist ivuxolimab. Receptor source: an adult with an advanced solid tumor such as melanoma, head and neck, liver or kidney cancer.

This chain joins TRBV27 and TRBJ2-7, with 10 bases that match TRBD2. After removal of 2 bases from V and 7 bases from J, the junction contained 17 bases not matched to a gene. The CDR3 contains 18 residues. CDR1 and CDR2 from the germline V gene are MNHEY and SMNVEV (reference sequence). This chain's CDR3 is CASSLGGASGRAYWEQYF. DNA of the CDR3: TGTGCCAGCAGTTTAGGAGGGGCAAGCGGGAGGGCCTATTGGGAGCAGTACTTC.

V and J are TRBV5-6 and TRBJ2-7; D unclear. CDR3 length: 13 residues. Looked up from germline, CDR1 is SGHDT and CDR2 is YYEEEE. With 0 bases removed from V and 3 bases from J, the gap between germline ends came to 7 bases. The CDR3 loop reads CASSLGRIYEQYF. The CDR3 bases are TGTGCCAGCAGCTTGGGTCGGATCTACGAGCAGTACTTC.

This chain connects TRBV19 to TRBJ2-3; D not certain. V was clipped by 1 base and J by 2 bases, with 10 bases between them. The CDR3 has 15 residues. Germline V gene data show CDR1 as LNHDA and CDR2 as SQIVND (reference sequence). The CDR3 here is CASSIADGTTDTQYF. The CDR3 DNA is TGTGCCAGTAGTATAGCGGACGGCACCACAGATACGCAGTATTTT.

The V call is TRBV28, the J call TRBJ2-1, with D unresolved. The CDR3 totals 12 residues. Trimming pared 2 bases from V and 2 bases from J, leaving 1 base between. Per the germline V gene, CDR1 is MDHEN and CDR2 is SYDVKM. The CDR3 loop reads CASSLTYNEQFF. In DNA, the CDR3 is TGTGCCAGCAGTTTAACCTACAATGAGCAGTTCTTC.

The rearrangement links TRBV9 to TRBJ2-5, with a possible D match to TRBD2 (6 bases). This CDR3 spans 14 amino acids. V lost 0 bases, J lost 3 bases, and 9 bases lay in between. The germline CDR1 and CDR2 sequences are SGDLS and YYNGEE. Written as DNA, the CDR3 is TGTGCCAGCAGCGTAGTTGGGGGGAAAGAGACCCAGTACTTC. Amino acids: CASSVVGGKETQYF. Full variable domain (rest looked up from reference TRBV9 and TRBJ2-5): DSGVTQTPKHLITATGQRVTLRCSPRSGDLSVYWYQQSLDQGLQFLIQYYNGEERAKGNILERFSAQQFPDLHSELNLSSLELGDSALYFCASSVVGGKETQYFGPGTRLLVL.

The CDR3 spells CASSTGGGNQPQHF. CDR3 DNA sequence: TGTGCCAGCAGTACAGGGGGTGGCAATCAGCCCCAGCATTTT. V and J are TRBV2 and TRBJ1-5; 8 bases are shared with TRBD1. The CDR3 spans 14 residues. Losses at the gene ends were 5 bases for V and 2 bases for J; bases not matched to a gene: 2. Germline V gene data show CDR1 as SNHLY and CDR2 as FYNNEI.

This clone was seen just once. The chain has TRBV15 and TRBJ2-2; TRBD1 agrees at 8 bases. Germline V gene sequence: CDR1 LNHNV, CDR2 YYDKDF (reference sequence). This CDR3 has 19 residues. The trim removed 1 base at V and 3 bases at J, leaving 13 bases unmatched. CDR3 DNA sequence: TGTGCCACCAGCAGAGCGTTTAGCCCAGGGGGCGCGGACACCGGGGAGCTGTTTTTT. It specifies CATSRAFSPGGADTGELFF. Using reference TRBV15 and TRBJ2-2 for the parts outside the CDR3, the full variable domain is DAMVIQNPRYQVTQFGKPVTLSCSQTLNHNVMYWYQQKSSQAPKLLFHYYDKDFNNEADTPDNFQSRRPNTSFCFLDIRSPGLGDTAMYLCATSRAFSPGGADTGELFFGEGSRLTVL.

The chain couples TRBV6-1 to TRBJ1-5; D is unresolved. The ends were cut back, 3 bases at V and 1 base at J, with 7 bases in the middle. This CDR3 is 14 amino acids long. CDR1 is MNHNS and CDR2 is SASEGT in the germline V gene. The CDR3 sequence is CASSDAGSNQPQHF. The DNA for the CDR3 is TGTGCCAGCAGTGATGCGGGGAGCAATCAGCCCCAGCATTTT.

This sequence joins TRBV2 and TRBJ2-6; 11 positions match TRBD2. The germline gives CDR1 SNHLY, CDR2 FYNNEI. The CDR3 runs 21 residues. V trimming: 2 bases; J trimming: 0 bases; junction bases outside the gene matches: 12. CDR3 nucleotides: TGTGCCAGCAGTGAATCCAATCCCGGACTAGCGGGCTCCTCTGGGGCCAACGTCCTGACTTTC. This sequence encodes CASSESNPGLAGSSGANVLTF.

This chain links TRBV5-1 with TRBJ2-7; TRBD1 or TRBD2 may be the D gene (5 bases each). CDR3 length: 17 residues. The germline gives CDR1 SGHRS, CDR2 YFSETQ. V was shortened by 4 bases and J by 2 bases, with 22 bases between the two germline ends. Here the CDR3 DNA reads TGCGCCAGCAGCCACAACGCTCCGGGACGGGCGACCTACGAGCAGTACTTC. It encodes CASSHNAPGRATYEQYF.

The J gene is TRBJ2-1, the V gene TRBV9; possibly TRBD1 for D (6 bases). V lost 3 bases and J 7 bases, leaving 11 bases between the germline ends. The CDR3 length is 13 residues. Germline V gene sequence: CDR1 SGDLS, CDR2 YYNGEE. CDR3 amino acids: CASSAQGLNEQFF. The CDR3 nucleotides are TGTGCCAGCAGCGCCCAGGGGCTGAATGAGCAGTTCTTC. Supplemented by reference TRBV9 and TRBJ2-1, the full variable domain reads DSGVTQTPKHLITATGQRVTLRCSPRSGDLSVYWYQQSLDQGLQFLIQYYNGEERAKGNILERFSAQQFPDLHSELNLSSLELGDSALYFCASSAQGLNEQFFGPGTRLTVL.

The gene calls are TRBV4-2 and TRBJ1-2; D remains ambiguous. This CDR3 comprises 14 residues. Germline V gene data show CDR1 as LGHNA and CDR2 as YNFKEQ. V lost 0 bases and J lost 8, with 13 bases in between. The CDR3 protein is CASSQEGRDRGYTF. CDR3 DNA sequence: TGTGCCAGCAGCCAAGAGGGTAGGGATCGCGGCTACACCTTC.

As concerns this clone: The same CDR3 can be traced to other DNA sequences in this sample. The rearrangement links TRBV28 to TRBJ1-4, with D uncertain. Germline CDR1 and CDR2: MDHEN and SYDVKM. V lost 8 bases to trimming and J lost 0 bases, with 10 bases between them. The CDR3 sequence is 14 residues long. The CDR3 here is CASRRGPTNEKLFF. CDR3 DNA: TGTGCCAGCCGGCGAGGGCCAACTAATGAAAAACTGTTTTTT.

The V call is TRBV30, the J call TRBJ1-2, with TRBD1 matching over 11 bases. Losses at the gene ends were 2 bases for V and 7 bases for J; bases not matched to a gene: 9. This CDR3 has 15 residues. CDR1 and CDR2 (germline): GTSNPN, SVGIG (reference sequence). CDR3 region: CAWSRRTGGASGYTF. The CDR3 nucleotides are TGTGCCTGGAGTAGGCGGACAGGGGGCGCATCTGGCTACACCTTC. The full variable domain, its missing parts supplied by reference TRBV30 and TRBJ1-2, is SQTIHQWPATLVQPVGSPLSLECTVEGTSNPNLYWYRQAAGRGLQLLFYSVGIGQISSEVPQNLSASRPQDRQFILSSKKLLLSDSGFYLCAWSRRTGGASGYTFGSGTRLTVV.

This sequence joins TRBV6-6 and TRBJ1-2; 9 nucleotides agree with TRBD1. The CDR3 contains 14 residues. The ends lost 6 bases at V and 8 bases at J; junction bases unmatched: 10. Germline CDR1 is MNHNY and CDR2 is SVGAGI (reference sequence). The CDR3 is CASRTGGQEAGYTF. The CDR3 DNA follows: TGTGCCAGCAGGACAGGGGGACAGGAGGCCGGCTACACCTTC.

The V and J genes are TRBV14 and TRBJ2-3; D possibly corresponds to TRBD2 (6 bases). The germline V gene has CDR1 SGHDN and CDR2 FVKESK. V was shortened by 0 bases and J by 6 bases, with 10 bases between the two germline ends. The CDR3 has 14 residues. In nucleotides, the CDR3 is TGTGCCAGCAGCCAAGATTGGAGCGGGGATACGCAGTATTTT. Protein product: CASSQDWSGDTQYF.

The genes are TRBV9 and TRBJ1-3, with unresolved D. This CDR3 has 16 residues. Trimming took off 0 bases at V and 0 bases at J, with 10 bases between the two ends. The germline gives CDR1 SGDLS, CDR2 YYNGEE. In DNA, the CDR3 is TGTGCCAGCAGCGTAGACAGCATCATCTCTGGAAACACCATATATTTT. It is translated as CASSVDSIISGNTIYF. The variable domain in full, completed from reference TRBV9 and TRBJ1-3, reads DSGVTQTPKHLITATGQRVTLRCSPRSGDLSVYWYQQSLDQGLQFLIQYYNGEERAKGNILERFSAQQFPDLHSELNLSSLELGDSALYFCASSVDSIISGNTIYFGEGSWLTVV.

This chain links TRBV10-3 with TRBJ2-3, with 10 positions matching TRBD2. This CDR3 comprises 14 residues. Trimming at V came to 8 bases and at J to 5 bases, leaving 7 bases not matched to a gene. The germline V gene encodes CDR1 ENHRY and CDR2 SYGVKD. In nucleotides, the CDR3 is TGTGCCATCTCTCAGCGGGAGGGCCAAGATACGCAGTATTTT. Its translation: CAISQREGQDTQYF.

The rearrangement joins TRBV9 to TRBJ2-7; possible D gene TRBD2, 6 bases. The CDR3 covers 15 residues. Trimming pared 0 bases from V and 1 base from J, leaving 11 bases between. Germline lookup yields CDR1 SGDLS and CDR2 YYNGEE. CDR3 coding DNA: TGTGCCAGCAGCGTAGGGGCGGGAAGATCCTACGAGCAGTACTTC. Translated: CASSVGAGRSYEQYF.

This clone was observed once. The CDR3 region is CASNTGDYGYTF. The CDR3, as DNA: TGTGCCAGCAATACGGGGGACTATGGCTACACCTTC. The chain employs TRBV28 and TRBJ1-2; D may be TRBD1 (5 bases). V dropped 7 bases and J dropped 3 bases, with 9 bases sitting between them. Germline-derived CDR1 and CDR2 are MDHEN and SYDVKM. The CDR3 is made up of 12 amino acids.

This clone was seen a few times. This sequence joins TRBV6-1 and TRBJ2-7; D not certain. Germline assignment: CDR1 MNHNS and CDR2 SASEGT. V lost 2 bases to trimming and J lost 4 bases, with 3 bases between them. CDR3 length: 11 residues. The CDR3 sequence is CASSELYEQYF. CDR3 sequence (DNA): TGTGCCAGCAGTGAATTGTACGAGCAGTACTTC.

The chain is built from TRBV9 and TRBJ2-7; perhaps TRBD1 as D (6 bases). The CDR3 length is 14 residues. V dropped 3 bases and J dropped 1 base, with 11 bases sitting between them. Germline CDR1 reads SGDLS; CDR2 reads YYNGEE. The CDR3 region is CASSGVQGSYEQYF. CDR3 coding DNA: TGTGCCAGCAGCGGAGTTCAGGGGTCCTACGAGCAGTACTTC.